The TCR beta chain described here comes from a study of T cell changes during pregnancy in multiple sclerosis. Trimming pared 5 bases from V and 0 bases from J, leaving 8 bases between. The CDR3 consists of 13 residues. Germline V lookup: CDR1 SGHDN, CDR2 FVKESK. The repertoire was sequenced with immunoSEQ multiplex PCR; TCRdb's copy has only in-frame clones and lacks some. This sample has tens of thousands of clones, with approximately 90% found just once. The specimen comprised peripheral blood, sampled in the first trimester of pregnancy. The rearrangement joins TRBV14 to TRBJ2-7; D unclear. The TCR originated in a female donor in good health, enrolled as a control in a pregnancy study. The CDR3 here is CASSSTGSYEQYF. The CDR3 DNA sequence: TGTGCCAGCAGCAGTACTGGCTCCTACGAGCAGTACTTC.